Presented here are 9 T cell receptor beta chains from one specimen sequenced in a study of response to subunit inactivated influenza vaccine. A single record per CDR3 protein comes from TCRdb applying MiXCR to the RT-PCR reads. Seen here are 800,000 to 1,000,000 distinct CDR3 sequences, approximately 21% observed once, and the top ten hold roughly a tenth. Specimen: PBMCs from blood, collected more than 4 days after vaccination. These receptors were obtained from a man aged 50 or older who received an inactivated influenza vaccine.

This sequence joins TRBV7-6 and TRBJ2-3; 9 nucleotides align to TRBD2. The CDR3 sequence is 18 residues long. The germline gives CDR1 SGHVS, CDR2 FNYEAQ. The ends lost 2 bases at V and 4 bases at J; junction bases unmatched: 13. CDR3 in amino acids: CASSLRIDAGGIPDTQYF. The CDR3 nucleotides read TGTGCCAGCAGCTTAAGGATCGATGCGGGGGGGATCCCAGATACGCAGTATTTT.

CDR3 sequence reads: CASSPPTSRQGTNTEAFF. In nucleotides, the CDR3 is TGCGCCAGCAGCCCCCCTACGTCGAGACAGGGGACGAACACTGAAGCTTTCTTT. This chain joins TRBV4-1 and TRBJ1-1; 8 bases fit TRBD1. The CDR3 is 18 residues long. Germline V gene data show CDR1 as MGHRA and CDR2 as YSYEKL. J gave up 1 base and V 4 bases, and 14 bases lay outside the gene matches.

V and J are TRBV11-2 and TRBJ2-7; possibly TRBD1 for D (6 bases). Germline loops: CDR1 SGHAT, CDR2 FQNNGV. Trimming left V 5 bases short and J 8 bases short, with 16 bases between. This CDR3 has 13 amino acids. CDR3 DNA: TGTGCCAGCAGCCCTCGCAGGACAGCCCAGCAGTACTTC. It is translated as CASSPRRTAQQYF. Together with reference TRBV11-2 and TRBJ2-7, the CDR3 gives the full variable domain: EAGVAQSPRYKIIEKRQSVAFWCNPISGHATLYWYQQILGQGPKLLIQFQNNGVVDDSQLPKDRFSAERLKGVDSTLKIQPAKLEDSAVYLCASSPRRTAQQYFGPGTRLTVT.

This clonotype was seen ten or more times. V usage is TRBV7-9 and J usage is TRBJ2-7; D ambiguous. The length of the CDR3 is 15 residues. V was shortened by 5 bases and J by 3 bases, with 17 bases between the two germline ends. Germline values: CDR1 SEHNR, CDR2 FQNEAQ (reference sequence). As DNA, the CDR3 is TGTGCCAGCAGCCCACCGGCTGCGGACGGCTACGAGCAGTACTTC. Translation gives CASSPPAADGYEQYF.

The J gene is TRBJ2-7, the V gene TRBV7-2; unclear D gene. Germline CDR1 is SGHTA and CDR2 is FQGNSA. Trimming took 4 bases from V and 2 from J, leaving 9 bases between them. This CDR3 is 13 amino acids long. CDR3 residues: CASSSHRAYEQYF. CDR3 in DNA: TGTGCCAGCAGCTCCCACCGGGCCTACGAGCAGTACTTC. Combining the CDR3 with reference TRBV7-2 and TRBJ2-7 gives the whole variable domain GAGVSQSPSNKVTEKGKDVELRCDPISGHTALYWYRQSLGQGLEFLIYFQGNSAPDKSGLPSDRFSAERTGGSVSTLTIQRTQQEDSAVYLCASSSHRAYEQYFGPGTRLTVT.

This rearrangement joins TRBV4-1 to TRBJ1-1; D gene unclear. With 2 bases removed from V and 2 bases from J, the gap between germline ends came to 6 bases. The CDR3 spans 13 residues. Per germline, CDR1 MGHRA and CDR2 YSYEKL. The CDR3 spells CASSQNSNTEAFF. The CDR3 nucleotides read TGCGCCAGCAGCCAAAACAGCAACACTGAAGCTTTCTTT.

The gene calls are TRBV4-2 and TRBJ2-1; 13 positions match TRBD2. CDR1 LGHNA and CDR2 YNFKEQ come from the germline V gene. With V trimmed by 5 bases and J by 7 bases, 8 bases remained unmatched. The CDR3 is 16 residues long. For the CDR3, the DNA is TGTGCCAGCAGCGGGACTAGCGGGAACCGGGGGAATGAGCAGTTCTTC. Protein: CASSGTSGNRGNEQFF.

This chain links TRBV6-2 or TRBV6-3 with TRBJ2-2; 15 bases align to TRBD2. J lost 2 bases, V lost 6 bases, and 10 bases had no gene match. Per germline, CDR1 MNHEY and CDR2 SVGEGT. CDR3 size: 19 residues. The chain's CDR3 is CASSLTRTSGRGNTGELFF. The DNA for the CDR3 is TGTGCCAGCAGCCTCACGCGGACTAGCGGGAGGGGAAACACCGGGGAGCTGTTTTTT.

This clonotype was picked up a small number of times. The rearrangement uses TRBV20-1 and TRBJ2-5; the match to TRBD2 covers 9 bases. The CDR3 runs 15 residues. Germline trimming cut 3 bases from V and 5 bases from J; bases unmatched to any gene: 10. The germline V gene encodes CDR1 DFQATT and CDR2 SNEGSKA (reference sequence). This chain's CDR3 is CSARRLAGSWETQYF. The CDR3 nucleotides read TGCAGTGCTAGGAGGCTAGCGGGGTCATGGGAGACCCAGTACTTC.